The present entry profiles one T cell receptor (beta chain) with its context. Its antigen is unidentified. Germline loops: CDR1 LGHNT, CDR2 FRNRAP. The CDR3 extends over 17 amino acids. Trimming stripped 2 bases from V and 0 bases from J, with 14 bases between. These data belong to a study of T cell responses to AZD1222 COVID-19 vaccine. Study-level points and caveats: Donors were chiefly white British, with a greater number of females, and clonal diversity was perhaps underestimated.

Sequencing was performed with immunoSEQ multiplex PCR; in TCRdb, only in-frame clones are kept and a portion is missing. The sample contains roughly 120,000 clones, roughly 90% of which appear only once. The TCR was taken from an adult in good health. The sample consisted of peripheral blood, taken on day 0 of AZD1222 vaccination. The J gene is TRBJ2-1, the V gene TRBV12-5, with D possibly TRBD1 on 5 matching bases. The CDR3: CASGLTSGPSSYNEQFF. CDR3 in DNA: TGTGCTAGTGGTTTGACTTCAGGGCCTAGCTCCTACAATGAGCAGTTCTTC.